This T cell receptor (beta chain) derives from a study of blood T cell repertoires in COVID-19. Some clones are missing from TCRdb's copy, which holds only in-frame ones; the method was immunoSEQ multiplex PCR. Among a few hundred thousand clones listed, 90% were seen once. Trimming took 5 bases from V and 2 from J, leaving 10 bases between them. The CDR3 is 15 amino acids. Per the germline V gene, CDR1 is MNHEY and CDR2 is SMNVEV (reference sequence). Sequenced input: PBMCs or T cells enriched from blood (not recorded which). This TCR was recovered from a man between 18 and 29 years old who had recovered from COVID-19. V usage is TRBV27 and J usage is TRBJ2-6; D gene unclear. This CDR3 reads CASSKVGAGANVLTF. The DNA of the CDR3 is TGTGCCAGCAGTAAGGTAGGAGCTGGGGCCAACGTCCTGACTTTC.